These 8 T cell receptor beta chains share one sample of origin, sequenced in a study of blood T cell repertoires in COVID-19. The method was immunoSEQ multiplex PCR; TCRdb's version includes in-frame clones alone and lacks a portion of them. The data show around 220,000 clones, approximately 86% seen once. Sequencing input: peripheral blood. The receptor set was obtained from a woman between 45 and 65 years old with COVID-19, enrolled during active disease.

V gene TRBV4-1 combines with J gene TRBJ2-3, with 8 positions matching TRBD2. Per germline, CDR1 MGHRA and CDR2 YSYEKL. J was trimmed by 2 bases and V by 1 base; bases with no gene match: 5. The CDR3 sequence is 16 residues long. The CDR3 reads CASSQGGGWDTDTQYF. CDR3 nucleotides: TGCGCCAGCAGCCAAGGCGGGGGGTGGGACACAGATACGCAGTATTTT.

This sequence joins TRBV24-1 and TRBJ2-2; maybe TRBD1 (5 bases). Trimming left V 5 bases short and J 3 bases short, with 12 bases between. Per germline, CDR1 KGHDR and CDR2 SFDVKD. This CDR3 has 15 amino acids. The DNA for the CDR3 is TGTGCCACCAGTGCCATAGACAGTGACACCGGGGAGCTGTTTTTT. Protein sequence: CATSAIDSDTGELFF.

The chain employs TRBV2 and TRBJ1-6; TRBD1 aligns across 7 bases. The CDR3 consists of 16 residues. V trimming: 4 bases; J trimming: 5 bases; junction bases outside the gene matches: 8. Germline lookup yields CDR1 SNHLY and CDR2 FYNNEI. CDR3 protein: CASSVGRGRNNSPLHF. DNA for the CDR3: TGTGCCAGCAGTGTCGGCAGGGGGAGGAATAATTCACCCCTCCACTTT.

V usage is TRBV23-1 and J usage is TRBJ2-7; D might be TRBD2 (6 bases). TRBV23-1 is an ORF for which the function is uncertain. CDR3 length: 17 residues. Trimming removed 4 bases from V and 6 bases from J, with 25 bases in between. The CDR3 region has the DNA TGCGCCAGCAGTCCATACTTGAAAGGGGAGGATTTTTTCGAGCAGTACGTC. It codes for CASSPYLKGEDFFEQYV.

The V call is TRBV25-1, the J call TRBJ1-1; D is possibly TRBD1 (6 bases). Germline V lookup: CDR1 MGHDK, CDR2 SYGVNS. The CDR3 runs to 12 residues. V was trimmed by 6 bases and J by 8 bases, leaving 13 bases between them. The CDR3 DNA reads TGTGCCAGCAGGGCCGTCGGGACAGAAGCTTTCTTT. Residues: CASRAVGTEAFF. The complete variable domain, with remaining parts taken from reference TRBV25-1 and TRBJ1-1, reads EADIYQTPRYLVIGTGKKITLECSQTMGHDKMYWYQQDPGMELHLIHYSYGVNSTEKGDLSSESTVSRIRTEHFPLTLESARPSHTSQYLCASRAVGTEAFFGQGTRLTVV.

The chain combines TRBV19 with TRBJ1-2, with D perhaps matching TRBD1 (6 bases). Trimming cost V 10 bases and J 4 bases, with 16 bases left between them. Germline V gene lookup returns CDR1 LNHDA and CDR2 SQIVND (reference sequence). The CDR3 length is 13 residues. CDR3 amino acids: CATLRTEPYGYTF. CDR3 in DNA: TGTGCCACTCTGAGGACAGAGCCCTATGGCTACACCTTC.

This clone was seen a handful of times. The rearrangement links TRBV6-5 to TRBJ2-2; TRBD2 is a possible D gene (5 bases). V lost 6 bases and J 7 bases, leaving 12 bases between the germline ends. The CDR3 extends over 13 amino acids. The germline CDR1 and CDR2 sequences are MNHEY and SVGAGI. Here the CDR3 reads CASRGDGRGELFF. The DNA of the CDR3 is TGTGCCAGCAGGGGAGACGGACGCGGGGAGCTGTTTTTT.

The chain has TRBV5-1 and TRBJ2-1; D perhaps matches TRBD2 (6 bases). Germline lookup yields CDR1 SGHRS and CDR2 YFSETQ. The CDR3 extends over 14 amino acids. The ends were cut back, 0 bases at V and 9 bases at J, with 13 bases in the middle. The CDR3 loop is CASSLGPSVGEQFF. The CDR3, as DNA: TGCGCCAGCAGCTTGGGTCCTAGCGTCGGTGAGCAGTTCTTC.